This is a list of T cell receptor beta chains from one sample in a study of vaccination and CD4 T cells after COVID-19. TCRdb re-called the PCR reads with MiXCR, one entry per CDR3 protein. The sample consists of over 25,000 distinct CDR3 sequences, around 50% of them appearing once. The input for sequencing was CD4+ T cells from blood, taken about 7 months after SARS-CoV-2 vaccination. These receptors all stem from a human donor who had recovered from COVID-19. The CDR3 runs from the conserved cysteine through the conserved F or W. D genes are given only for firm matches. Size values are once, few and many counts, or a class for expanded clones, and some rows have none.

CDR3nt | CDR3aa | d_gene | j_gene | v_gene | abundance
TGTGCCACCAGTGACCGGGCCGGAGTCGGGCAGTACTTC | CATSDRAGVGQYF | - | TRBJ2-7 | TRBV24-1 | -
TGTGCCAGCAGTCCTGACTACTCCACAGATACGCAGTATTTT | CASSPDYSTDTQYF | - | TRBJ2-3 | TRBV12-3/TRBV12-4 | -
TGTGCCAGCAGTTTATCTCTGAATGAGCAGTTCTTC | CASSLSLNEQFF | - | TRBJ2-1 | TRBV28 | -
TGTGCCAGCAGCCCCCTCTATGGAAACACCATATATTTT | CASSPLYGNTIYF | - | TRBJ1-3 | TRBV7-2 | few
TGCGCCAGCAGCCAGGGGACCAGCTCCTACAATGAGCAGTTCTTC | CASSQGTSSYNEQFF | - | TRBJ2-1 | TRBV4-1 | -
TGTGCCAGTAGTATAGGAGATGGATACGAGCAGTACTTC | CASSIGDGYEQYF | - | TRBJ2-7 | TRBV19 | -
TGTGCCAGCAGCTCAACCGGGACTAGCGGGTGGGAGACCCAGTACTTC | CASSSTGTSGWETQYF | TRBD2 | TRBJ2-5 | TRBV6-1 | few
TGCGCCAGCAGCCAAGAGGGGCAGGGGTTGGGTTGGGCCCAGCATTTT | CASSQEGQGLGWAQHF | - | TRBJ1-5 | TRBV4-1 | -
TGCAGCGTTGATAGCAGGGCCACTGAAGCTTTCTTT | CSVDSRATEAFF | - | TRBJ1-1 | TRBV29-1 | -
TGTGCCAGCAGCTATAATCCGGGACAGGGGTACAATGAGCAGTTCTTC | CASSYNPGQGYNEQFF | TRBD1 | TRBJ2-1 | TRBV6-1 | -
TGTGCCAGCAGACTGCTCAATCAGCCCCAGCATTTT | CASRLLNQPQHF | - | TRBJ1-5 | TRBV28 | few
TGTGCCAGCAGCTTAGAAATCGGTATGAACACTGAAGCTTTCTTT | CASSLEIGMNTEAFF | - | TRBJ1-1 | TRBV7-8 | -
TGTGCCAGCAGTTTGAGGACAGGGGGGTCGGTAGCTTTCTTT | CASSLRTGGSVAFF | TRBD1 | TRBJ1-1 | TRBV28 | -
TGTGCCAGCAGTTTCTTGGGGGGAAGCTCTGGGGCCAACGTCCTGACTTTC | CASSFLGGSSGANVLTF | - | TRBJ2-6 | TRBV28 | -
TGTGCCACCAGTGACGGGACATACAATGAGCAGTTCTTC | CATSDGTYNEQFF | - | TRBJ2-1 | TRBV24-1 | -
TGTGCCATTAGCGGCACCTACAATGAGCAGTTCTTC | CAISGTYNEQFF | - | TRBJ2-1 | TRBV10-3 | -
TGTGCCAGTAGTACGTCGCTGCCCTACGAGCAGTACTTC | CASSTSLPYEQYF | - | TRBJ2-7 | TRBV19 | -
TGTGCCAGCAACTTAGGGACGTCACGTCGGACCCAGTACTTC | CASNLGTSRRTQYF | - | TRBJ2-5 | TRBV28 | few
TGTGCCGCCGGGACAGGGGAAACAGATACGCAGTATTTT | CAAGTGETDTQYF | TRBD1 | TRBJ2-3 | TRBV6-2/TRBV6-3 | -
TGTGCCACCAGTGATCGCCGGACTAGCGATACACAAGAGACCCAGTACTTC | CATSDRRTSDTQETQYF | TRBD2 | TRBJ2-5 | TRBV24-1 | -
TGTGCCACCAGCAGAGGGTGGAATTCACCCCTCCACTTT | CATSRGWNSPLHF | - | TRBJ1-6 | TRBV15 | -
TGTGCCATCACTCGGCTTAAAGAGCGGGAGTCGACGTACCAAGAGACCCAGTACTTC | CAITRLKERESTYQETQYF | TRBD2 | TRBJ2-5 | TRBV7-9 | -
TGTGCCAGCAGTGAGAACCAGCGGGGGGGGGAGGGGGAGACCCAGTACTTC | CASSENQRGGEGETQYF | TRBD2 | TRBJ2-5 | TRBV6-1 | -
TGTGCCAGCAGTGAATTAGGGACCTCGTCCCTCCACTTT | CASSELGTSSLHF | - | TRBJ1-6 | TRBV6-1 | -
TGTGCCAGCAGTTTTTCCGGGAGCAGGCTGAACACTGAAGCTTTCTTT | CASSFSGSRLNTEAFF | - | TRBJ1-1 | TRBV28 | once
TGTGCCAGCAGTAAACAGGGGCTTGACAATCAGCCCCAGCATTTT | CASSKQGLDNQPQHF | TRBD1 | TRBJ1-5 | TRBV6-2/TRBV6-3 | -
TGTGCCAGCAGTTACTCAGCAGGACAGGATCAGCAGTTCTTC | CASSYSAGQDQQFF | TRBD1 | TRBJ2-1 | TRBV6-5 | -
TGTGCCAGCAGTTACGGGAGCGAGCAGTACTTC | CASSYGSEQYF | - | TRBJ2-7 | TRBV6-5 | -
TGTGCCAGCAGCCGACCTCGGGGGGCAGGCTCCTACGAGCAGTACTTC | CASSRPRGAGSYEQYF | - | TRBJ2-7 | TRBV28 | few
TGTGCCAGCAGTGAAGGTACTAGCGGGAGGTTCTCCTACGAGCAGTACTTC | CASSEGTSGRFSYEQYF | TRBD2 | TRBJ2-7 | TRBV6-1 | -
TGCAGCGTACCACTAGTGGGGGGCCGGGGTGAGCAGTTCTTC | CSVPLVGGRGEQFF | - | TRBJ2-1 | TRBV29-1 | -
TGTGCCAGCAGCTTACTGCACCACACAGATACGCAGTATTTT | CASSLLHHTDTQYF | - | TRBJ2-3 | TRBV7-3 | few
TGTGCCAGCAGTTTACGACTAGATGGGTACGAGCAGTACTTC | CASSLRLDGYEQYF | - | TRBJ2-7 | TRBV6-2/TRBV6-3 | few
TGCGCCAGCAGCGAGGGGACAGGCAATCAGCCCCAGCATTTT | CASSEGTGNQPQHF | TRBD1 | TRBJ1-5 | TRBV5-1 | -
TGCAGTGCTAGTCGCCTAGCGGGAGATGAGGAGACCCAGTACTTC | CSASRLAGDEETQYF | TRBD2 | TRBJ2-5 | TRBV20-1 | -
TGTGCCAGCAGTTCCCTAGCGGGAGGGCTTACCTACGAGCAGTACTTC | CASSSLAGGLTYEQYF | TRBD2 | TRBJ2-7 | TRBV27 | -
TGTGCCAGTAGTAATGGGACAGGGACGGGGGAGACCCAGTACTTC | CASSNGTGTGETQYF | TRBD1 | TRBJ2-5 | TRBV19 | -
TGTGCCAGCAGCCACGGGACGGATCTCTACAATGAGCAGTTCTTC | CASSHGTDLYNEQFF | - | TRBJ2-1 | TRBV27 | -
TGTGCCAGCAGCATTGGGTGGGGGGGCCAAGAGACCCAGTACTTC | CASSIGWGGQETQYF | TRBD2 | TRBJ2-5 | TRBV7-2 | -
TGTGCCATCAGTGAGAGATCGGGAGAGGCCCACGAGCAGTACTTC | CAISERSGEAHEQYF | - | TRBJ2-7 | TRBV10-3 | -
TGTGCCATCAGTGAGTCGGGTAGCTACGAGCAGTACTTC | CAISESGSYEQYF | - | TRBJ2-7 | TRBV10-3 | -
TGCAGTGCTAACCGACTAGCGGGGACCGGGGAGCTGTTTTTT | CSANRLAGTGELFF | TRBD2 | TRBJ2-2 | TRBV20-1 | -
TGTGCCAGCAGCTTAGCCCCTCACAATGAGCAGTTCTTC | CASSLAPHNEQFF | - | TRBJ2-1 | TRBV27 | few
TGCAGTGCTAGAGCACGTGGGGTATCGAACACTGAAGCTTTCTTT | CSARARGVSNTEAFF | - | TRBJ1-1 | TRBV20-1 | -
TGTGCCAGCAGTGACTCTTACACCGGGGAGCTGTTTTTT | CASSDSYTGELFF | - | TRBJ2-2 | TRBV6-4 | -
TGTGCCAGCTCTAATACAGGGGGGTATAGCAATCAGCCCCAGCATTTT | CASSNTGGYSNQPQHF | TRBD1 | TRBJ1-5 | TRBV6-1 | -
TGCAGTGCCCATGGGAAGCGGGGGCAAGAGACCCAGTACTTC | CSAHGKRGQETQYF | TRBD2 | TRBJ2-5 | TRBV20-1 | -
TGTGCCAGTAGTATACCCGGGAGGACCCAGTACTTC | CASSIPGRTQYF | - | TRBJ2-5 | TRBV19 | few
TGTGCCAGCAGCTTGACAGGGGGAGACACTGAAGCTTTCTTT | CASSLTGGDTEAFF | TRBD1 | TRBJ1-1 | TRBV7-9 | few
TGCAGTGGTATGAGAAGGGGAGGTGACTCCTACGAGCAGTACTTC | CSGMRRGGDSYEQYF | - | TRBJ2-7 | TRBV20-1 | -
TGTGCCAGCAGCCCTGGGACTAGCGGGAAGCAGTACTTC | CASSPGTSGKQYF | TRBD2 | TRBJ2-7 | TRBV28 | -
TGTGCCAGCAGCTCCACAGGGGGCCGCACAGATACGCAGTATTTT | CASSSTGGRTDTQYF | TRBD1 | TRBJ2-3 | TRBV7-3 | few
TGTGCCAGCAGTTACGTGGGCAGGTATAGCAATCAGCCCCAGCATTTT | CASSYVGRYSNQPQHF | - | TRBJ1-5 | TRBV6-2/TRBV6-3 | few
TGTGCCACCAATTCCAGGGGGGGAGAGACCCAGTACTTC | CATNSRGGETQYF | - | TRBJ2-5 | TRBV15 | -